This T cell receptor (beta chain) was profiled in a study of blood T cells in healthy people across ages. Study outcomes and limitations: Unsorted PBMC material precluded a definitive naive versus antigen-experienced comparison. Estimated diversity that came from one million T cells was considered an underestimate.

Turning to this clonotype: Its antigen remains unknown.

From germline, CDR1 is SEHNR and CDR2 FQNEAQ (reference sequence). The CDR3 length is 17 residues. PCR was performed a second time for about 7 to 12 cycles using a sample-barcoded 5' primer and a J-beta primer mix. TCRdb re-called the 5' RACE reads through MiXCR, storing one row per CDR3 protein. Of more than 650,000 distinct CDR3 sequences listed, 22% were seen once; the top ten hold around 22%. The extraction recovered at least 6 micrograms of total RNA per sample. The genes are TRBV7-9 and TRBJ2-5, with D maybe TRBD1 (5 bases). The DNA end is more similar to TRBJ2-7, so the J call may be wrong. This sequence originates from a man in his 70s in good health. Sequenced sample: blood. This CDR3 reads CASSLVLGRVLSYEQYF. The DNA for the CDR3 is TGTGCCAGCAGCTTAGTACTCGGCAGGGTCCTCTCCTACGAGCAGTACTTC.